The rows below give T cell receptor beta chains drawn from one sample of a study of shared clonotypes between healthy human individuals. The data were produced by immunoSEQ multiplex PCR, yet TCRdb's version contains in-frame clones alone and is incomplete. The sample records some 530,000 clones, around 73% being singletons. The source material was PBMCs. These receptors all come from a woman aged 40 to 50 in good health. Some clones in this sample may be carry-over from other donors' samples. Both conserved end residues are trimmed from each CDR3.

V,CDR3
TRBV18,ASSPPLREVLFNEQF
TRBV25-1,ASSDPVVGELF
TRBV6-5,ASRELGADTQY
TRBV30,AWNDRGSGVSEAF
TRBV7-7,ASSLAVGSGSDEQF
TRBV13,ASSLGGAGDAMGQY
TRBV18,ASSPPGRGGFEQY
TRBV18,ASSRRDTEAF
TRBV10-3,AISAALAGGLNEQY
TRBV4-1,ASSQGGIPLYEQY
TRBV28,ASSSFPGQGIMPQH
TRBV6-5,ASSFDFTTGELF
TRBV2,ASKGHYEQY
TRBV7-3,ASSLAGLSTDTQY
TRBV5-1,ASSLVEDYGYT
TRBV7-6,ASSPRSGRAGEQF
TRBV5-1,ASSFVDSTVEQY
TRBV27,ASSFGPYYNEQF
TRBV18,ASSQNQGPRQPQH
TRBV19,ASSVTGAAGTDTQY
TRBV5-1,ASSLREGVKY
TRBV10-2,ASSDPGSRGTGELF
TRBV5-1,ASSLALGTGATNEKLF
TRBV11-2,ASSRQRSGYEQY
TRBV7-2,ASSLLAGVRETQY
TRBV29-1,SVGRGGAGEETQY
TRBV11-3,ASSLEYWHLEGTGELF
TRBV5-1,ARETGGIYEQY
TRBV10-3,AISDRGNTEAF
TRBV29-1,SVVNRDRGRNTIY
TRBV28,ASKVGGNQPQH
TRBV28,ASSLDPGYGYT
TRBV4-3,ASSQEGGRALGETQY
TRBV7-6,ASSSPVGSGETQY
TRBV7-2,ASSLLIQATNEKLF
TRBV15,ATSRGGEVDEQY
TRBV21-1,ASGERSPLYNEQF
TRBV7-9,ASSLDGDGNIQY
TRBV7-9,ASSIATSSDTQY
TRBV27,ASSDGDRLSYEQY
TRBV6-5,ASSYIGKRGSYEQY
TRBV2,ASSGRLVNTEAF
TRBV11-2,ASSTWTATNEKLF
TRBV14,ASSQWGGVSYEQY
TRBV27,ASDLKRGLYNEQF
TRBV11-2,ASEGVSYEQY
TRBV5-1,ASSLAGILAGSTDTQY
TRBV5-1,ASSITSGDYNEQF
TRBV4-1,ANSQEATRRQSYEQY
TRBV10-3,AISDGRVSYEQY
TRBV28,ASSSGANVLT
TRBV19,ASSIWRDTEAF
TRBV6-6,ASSYRQGGGQPQH
TRBV7-7,ATGSGQETQY
TRBV19,ASTQGHSNTGELF